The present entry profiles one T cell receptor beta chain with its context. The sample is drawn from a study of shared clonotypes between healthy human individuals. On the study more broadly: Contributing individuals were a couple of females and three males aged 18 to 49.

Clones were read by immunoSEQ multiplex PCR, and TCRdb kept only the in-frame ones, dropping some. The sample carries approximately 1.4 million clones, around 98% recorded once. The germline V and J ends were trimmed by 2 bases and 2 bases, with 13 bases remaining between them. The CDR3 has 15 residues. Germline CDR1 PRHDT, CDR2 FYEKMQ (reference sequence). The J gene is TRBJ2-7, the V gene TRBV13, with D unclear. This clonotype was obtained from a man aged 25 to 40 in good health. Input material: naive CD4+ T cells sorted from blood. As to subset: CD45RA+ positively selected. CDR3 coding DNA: TGTGCCAGCAGCTTAATATCCGCACTGACCTACGAGCAGTACTTC. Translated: CASSLISALTYEQYF.